This T cell receptor beta chain was sequenced in a study of T-cell memory formation after mild COVID-19. Study results and limitations: Among CD4+ contracting clones, most were CM and EM, and CD8+ ones EMRA.

The CDR3 consists of 12 residues. V was cut by 4 bases and J by 5 bases, with 11 bases left in between. Germline V lookup: CDR1 SQVTM, CDR2 ANQGSEA. Comments on this clonotype: Its matching antigen is unknown.

One entry per CDR3 protein, called by TCRdb with MiXCR from the 5' RACE reads. The sample carries fewer than 200,000 distinct CDR3 sequences, about 21% recorded once. V usage is TRBV29-1 and J usage is TRBJ1-1, with D unclear. What was sequenced was PBMCs or a T cell subset sorted from them (not recorded which). This TCR was sampled from an adult woman who had mild COVID-19 (a few samples of this study predate the infection). Cell type and time point are not known. The CDR3 nucleotides are TGCAGCGTTGTAGGGAGTTGGACTGAAGCTTTCTTT. Its protein product is CSVVGSWTEAFF.